This T cell receptor (beta chain) appears in the sequencing data of a study of cytomegalovirus exposure and HLA in healthy donors. Looking at the study overall: In an earlier analysis, 90 million to 130 million unique TCR beta sequences were found from 150 million to 200 million T cells.

A remark on this clone: The antigen is undetermined.

CDR1 WSHSY and CDR2 SAAADI come from the germline V gene. The CDR3 totals 15 residues. Between the trimmed V and J ends, which lost 4 bases and 1 base, there was a span of 11 bases. 60 Vbeta and 13 Jbeta primers were used in PCR. Generated by immunoSEQ multiplex PCR, the TCRdb table keeps only in-frame clones and is missing some. This table holds 100,000 or so clones, about three fifths found once. Regarding the study as a whole: Common viral pathogens seemed, in a later analysis, to connect with several of the most significant clusters. Beyond CMV serostatus, there was no information to go on about immune exposure.

This chain joins TRBV10-2 and TRBJ1-5; tentative D call: TRBD1 (6 bases). The clonotype was recovered from a human donor in good health. The sequenced material came from PBMCs. CDR3 sequence: CASSALTGSNQPQHF. The CDR3 nucleotides are TGCGCCAGCAGTGCTCTTACAGGGAGCAATCAGCCCCAGCATTTT.